This TCR beta chain appears in the sequencing data of a study of blood T cell repertoires in COVID-19. Data came from immunoSEQ multiplex PCR; TCRdb stores just in-frame clones and leaves some out. The table shows 220,000 or so clones, with 82% occurring only once. CDR1 PRHDT and CDR2 FYEKMQ come from the germline V gene (reference sequence). Trimming pared 5 bases from V and 2 bases from J, leaving 13 bases between. The CDR3 runs to 14 residues. This rearrangement joins TRBV13 to TRBJ2-7; the D gene is possibly TRBD1 (5 bases). Sequencing was carried out using PBMCs or T cells enriched from blood (not recorded which). The sequence came from a woman aged 55-69 years who had recovered from COVID-19. For the CDR3, the DNA is TGTGCCAGCAGCCAAAGGGGCAACCCCTACGAGCAGTACTTC. Protein product: CASSQRGNPYEQYF.